This T cell receptor (beta chain) was retrieved from a study of tumour-infiltrating T cells in Burkitt lymphoma (dated by TCRdb to 2020 to 2021). About the full investigation: TCR repertoire data were compared against clinical outcome, and productive clonality predicted overall survival and progression-free survival independently of established prognostic factors such as age at diagnosis.

Library construction relied on the immunoSEQ multiplex PCR assay. Not all clones reach the TCRdb copy of this immuneACCESS table, which keeps in-frame sequences only. Checked studies attribute under half of the gap to unresolved V genes and leave the rest unexplained. This sample has 13,000 to 15,000 clones in its table, and roughly 77% of those were observed once. The ten biggest clones cover 6% to 8.5% of the sample. The cysteine opens and the phenylalanine closes a CDR3 of 12 amino acids. Only CDR3 DNA is held: 36 bases, read in frame from base 1. The V end loses 5 bases and the J end loses 7 bases, and a stretch of 8 bases separates them. CDR1 and CDR2 were assigned from the germline V gene as SNHLY and FYNNEI. Turning to this clone: No cognate antigen has been identified for it. The record has no base qualities; no much larger clone is one base away.

Sequenced material: tumor tissue. This receptor was identified in a human donor with diffuse large B-cell lymphoma. The rearrangement combines TRBV2 with TRBJ2-2, with the D gene too uncertain to name. The CDR3 here reads CASSTWGGELFF. The nucleotide sequence reads TGTGCCAGCAGTACATGGGGCGGGGAGCTGTTTTTT. Reference TRBV2 and TRBJ2-2 proteins supply the regions before and after the CDR3; the full variable domain is: EPEVTQTPSHQVTQMGQEVILRCVPISNHLYFYWYRQILGQKVEFLVSFYNNEISEKSEIFDDQFSVERPDGSNFTLKIRSTKLEDSAMYFCASSTWGGELFFGEGSRLTVL.